This T cell receptor beta chain is drawn from a study of T-cell reconstitution after alpha-beta-depleted transplantation in children. Unique molecular identifiers were incorporated into the prepared TCRbeta library. TCRdb re-derived calls from the PCR reads in MiXCR, one entry per CDR3 protein. The data contain around 600,000 distinct CDR3 sequences, around a sixth of them singletons. Germline CDR1 and CDR2: SGHDN and FVKESK. This CDR3 contains 15 residues. Trimming stripped 4 bases from V and 0 bases from J, with 12 bases between. The source was PBMCs from the stem cell graft donor, collected from the stem cell graft. The V gene is TRBV14, the J gene TRBJ1-1; perhaps TRBD1 as D (5 bases). The receptor comes from a human donor who donated a stem cell graft to a child with acute myeloid leukemia. The CDR3 region has the DNA TGTGCCAGCAGCCCCCGACAGACCTTGAACACTGAAGCTTTCTTT. As protein: CASSPRQTLNTEAFF.